Listed here is a single T cell receptor beta chain. Its antigen is undetermined. The PCR ran on 60 Vbeta and 13 Jbeta primers. Some clones are missing from TCRdb's copy, which holds only in-frame ones; the method was immunoSEQ multiplex PCR. The table lists 150,000 to 200,000 clones, 70% to 85% of them singletons, with approximately 1.5% in the top ten. Germline V gene sequence: CDR1 LGHNA, CDR2 YNFKEQ. V was clipped by 4 bases and J by 5 bases, with 11 bases between them. This CDR3 is built from 13 residues. This sample was included in a study of cytomegalovirus exposure and HLA in healthy donors. General study points: It is likely that the observed cluster of highly shared sequence variants was a sequencing artifact. A later analysis, which compared TCR beta chains of equal frequency, found the HLA-associated ones more clonally expanded. Across HLA loci, a later analysis found differing TCR association rates, with DRB1 most and HLA-C fewest.

Material for sequencing was PBMCs. This chain links TRBV4-2 with TRBJ1-1, with D possibly TRBD1 on 5 matching bases. This TCR came from a woman in her twenties or thirties in good health and CMV-seropositive. The CDR3 spells CASSRMEGTEAFF. The DNA for the CDR3 is TGTGCCAGCAGCCGGATGGAGGGGACTGAAGCTTTCTTT.